This is a list of T cell receptor beta chains from one sample in a study of shared clonotypes between healthy human individuals. Libraries were prepared by immunoSEQ multiplex PCR; TCRdb keeps only in-frame clonotypes and omits some of them. The table records about 2.1 million clones, about 92% of them present only once. The sample comprised naive CD8+ T cells from PBMCs. These receptors were collected from a man younger than 35 in good health. Some clones in this sample may be carry-over from other donors' samples. Each CDR3 is given with its conserved first and last residue. Fields, in order: D gene, clone size, J gene, CDR3 length, V gene, CDR3 DNA, CDR3 protein. The D gene is left open where the match is weak. Clone size appears in some rows only: once, few, many, or a class for an expanded clone.

D gene: TRBD1; clone size: -; J gene: TRBJ1-2; CDR3 length: 15; V gene: TRBV2; CDR3 DNA: TGTGCCAGCAGTTTCGACAGGGGGTTTAGCTATGGCTACACCTTC; CDR3 protein: CASSFDRGFSYGYTF
D gene: -; clone size: -; J gene: TRBJ2-7; CDR3 length: 15; V gene: TRBV2; CDR3 DNA: TGTGCCAGCAGTGTCGGGCGGACGGAACAGTACGAGCAGTACTTC; CDR3 protein: CASSVGRTEQYEQYF
D gene: -; clone size: -; J gene: TRBJ2-1; CDR3 length: 12; V gene: TRBV6-5; CDR3 DNA: TGTGCCAGCAGTGCCTTTGGCCCCGGACAGTTCTTC; CDR3 protein: CASSAFGPGQFF
D gene: -; clone size: -; J gene: TRBJ2-7; CDR3 length: 14; V gene: TRBV21-1; CDR3 DNA: TGTGCCAGCAGCGCTGTGGGGGGACTCGCGGAGCAGTACTTC; CDR3 protein: CASSAVGGLAEQYF
D gene: -; clone size: -; J gene: TRBJ1-4; CDR3 length: 14; V gene: TRBV15; CDR3 DNA: TGTGCCACCGAATTGGGCAGGGGTGGTGAAAAACTGTTTTTT; CDR3 protein: CATELGRGGEKLFF
D gene: TRBD1; clone size: -; J gene: TRBJ1-1; CDR3 length: 15; V gene: TRBV5-6; CDR3 DNA: TGTGCCAGCAGCTTGATGCAGGGGGCGAATACTGAAGCTTTCTTT; CDR3 protein: CASSLMQGANTEAFF
D gene: -; clone size: -; J gene: TRBJ2-7; CDR3 length: 15; V gene: TRBV6-4; CDR3 DNA: TGTGCCAGGGCAGGTGAATGGGGAGAGGACTACGAGCAGTACTTC; CDR3 protein: CARAGEWGEDYEQYF
D gene: -; clone size: -; J gene: TRBJ1-2; CDR3 length: 14; V gene: TRBV29-1; CDR3 DNA: TGCAGCGTTGTATACCAGGCCACCCACTATGGCTACACCTTC; CDR3 protein: CSVVYQATHYGYTF
D gene: -; clone size: -; J gene: TRBJ1-5; CDR3 length: 15; V gene: TRBV27; CDR3 DNA: TGTGCCAGCAGTCCCCTGGCAGGTGGTGGTCAGCCCCAGCATTTT; CDR3 protein: CASSPLAGGGQPQHF
D gene: -; clone size: -; J gene: TRBJ2-7; CDR3 length: 13; V gene: TRBV7-3; CDR3 DNA: TGTGCCAGCCGCCCCCCCTGGGCCTACGAGCAGTACTTC; CDR3 protein: CASRPPWAYEQYF
D gene: -; clone size: -; J gene: TRBJ2-5; CDR3 length: 14; V gene: TRBV6-5; CDR3 DNA: TGTGCCAGCAGTGGGGACCTCCCGGGGGAGACCCAGTACTTC; CDR3 protein: CASSGDLPGETQYF
D gene: -; clone size: -; J gene: TRBJ2-7; CDR3 length: 15; V gene: TRBV10-3; CDR3 DNA: TGTGCCATCAGTGAGGCCGCAGGGTCCTCCTACGAGCAGTACTTC; CDR3 protein: CAISEAAGSSYEQYF
D gene: TRBD1; clone size: -; J gene: TRBJ1-2; CDR3 length: 14; V gene: TRBV19; CDR3 DNA: TGTGCCATACGGGACAGGGAAGAGATTTATGGCTACACCTTC; CDR3 protein: CAIRDREEIYGYTF
D gene: TRBD1; clone size: -; J gene: TRBJ1-1; CDR3 length: 15; V gene: TRBV7-8; CDR3 DNA: TGTGCCAGCAGCCCTCGACAGGGGAAGAACACTGAAGCTTTCTTT; CDR3 protein: CASSPRQGKNTEAFF
D gene: -; clone size: -; J gene: TRBJ1-5; CDR3 length: 13; V gene: TRBV6-5; CDR3 DNA: TGTGCCAGCAGTTACGCCCCCAATCAGCCCCAGCATTTT; CDR3 protein: CASSYAPNQPQHF
D gene: TRBD1; clone size: -; J gene: TRBJ2-1; CDR3 length: 15; V gene: TRBV2; CDR3 DNA: TGTGCCAGCAGCCACCGGGACAGTCCATACAATGAGCAGTTCTTC; CDR3 protein: CASSHRDSPYNEQFF
D gene: TRBD1; clone size: -; J gene: TRBJ1-5; CDR3 length: 15; V gene: TRBV4-1; CDR3 DNA: TGCGCCAGCAGCCAAGACGACAGGGCAGATCAGCCCCAGCATTTT; CDR3 protein: CASSQDDRADQPQHF
D gene: -; clone size: -; J gene: TRBJ2-7; CDR3 length: 12; V gene: TRBV4-1; CDR3 DNA: TGCGCCAGCAGCCAAGGGGGGGGCTGGCAGTACTTC; CDR3 protein: CASSQGGGWQYF
D gene: -; clone size: -; J gene: TRBJ2-1; CDR3 length: 12; V gene: TRBV5-6; CDR3 DNA: TGTGCCAGCAGTCGACAGGACAATGAGCAGTTCTTC; CDR3 protein: CASSRQDNEQFF
D gene: TRBD2; clone size: once; J gene: TRBJ2-5; CDR3 length: 18; V gene: TRBV7-2; CDR3 DNA: TGTGCCAGCAGCTTAGGGGGGCGGACTAGCGGGAGTTCGGAGACCCAGTACTTC; CDR3 protein: CASSLGGRTSGSSETQYF
D gene: -; clone size: once; J gene: TRBJ2-7; CDR3 length: 14; V gene: TRBV28; CDR3 DNA: TGTGCCAGCAGGCGAGAAAGGGGGAACTACGAGCAGTACTTC; CDR3 protein: CASRRERGNYEQYF
D gene: TRBD1; clone size: -; J gene: TRBJ2-4; CDR3 length: 14; V gene: TRBV11-1; CDR3 DNA: TGTGCCAGCAGTGGGACAGGGACCAAAAACATTCAGTACTTC; CDR3 protein: CASSGTGTKNIQYF
D gene: -; clone size: -; J gene: TRBJ1-4; CDR3 length: 16; V gene: TRBV7-9; CDR3 DNA: TGTGCCAGCAGCTTGGACAGATATGCAACTAATGAAAAACTGTTTTTT; CDR3 protein: CASSLDRYATNEKLFF
D gene: TRBD1; clone size: -; J gene: TRBJ2-3; CDR3 length: 14; V gene: TRBV7-6; CDR3 DNA: TGTGCCAGCAGCCCCAGGACAGGGTCAGATACGCAGTATTTT; CDR3 protein: CASSPRTGSDTQYF
D gene: -; clone size: -; J gene: TRBJ1-2; CDR3 length: 12; V gene: TRBV2; CDR3 DNA: TGTGCCAGCAGTAGAATTGGGGGTGGCTACACCTTC; CDR3 protein: CASSRIGGGYTF
D gene: -; clone size: -; J gene: TRBJ2-1; CDR3 length: 18; V gene: TRBV29-1; CDR3 DNA: TGCAGCGTTGAAGCTCAGGGGGGGCATTATCGCGCCTACAATGAGCAGTTCTTC; CDR3 protein: CSVEAQGGHYRAYNEQFF
D gene: -; clone size: -; J gene: TRBJ1-2; CDR3 length: 19; V gene: TRBV5-1; CDR3 DNA: TGCGCCAGCAGCGCCCCGACAACCCCTGACCGTAAAGGATACTATGGCTACACCTTC; CDR3 protein: CASSAPTTPDRKGYYGYTF
D gene: TRBD2; clone size: -; J gene: TRBJ2-7; CDR3 length: 18; V gene: TRBV4-3; CDR3 DNA: TGCGCCAGCAGCCAAGACGGGCGGGAGGGCCTCAGTCCCTACGAGCAGTACTTC; CDR3 protein: CASSQDGREGLSPYEQYF
D gene: -; clone size: -; J gene: TRBJ2-3; CDR3 length: 14; V gene: TRBV10-2; CDR3 DNA: TGCGCCAGCAGTGATATGGGACTCACAGATACGCAGTATTTT; CDR3 protein: CASSDMGLTDTQYF
D gene: -; clone size: -; J gene: TRBJ2-7; CDR3 length: 15; V gene: TRBV9; CDR3 DNA: TGTGCCAGCAGCGTAGCGGCTAGCGACTCCTACGAGCAGTACTTC; CDR3 protein: CASSVAASDSYEQYF
D gene: -; clone size: -; J gene: TRBJ1-2; CDR3 length: 15; V gene: TRBV5-3; CDR3 DNA: TGTGCCAGAAGCACTCGAAGGACAGCTAACTATGGCTACACCTTC; CDR3 protein: CARSTRRTANYGYTF
D gene: -; clone size: -; J gene: TRBJ1-1; CDR3 length: 14; V gene: TRBV19; CDR3 DNA: TGTGCCAGTAGTATAGCCCCGAGCCTCACTGAAGCTTTCTTT; CDR3 protein: CASSIAPSLTEAFF
D gene: TRBD1; clone size: -; J gene: TRBJ1-1; CDR3 length: 15; V gene: TRBV30; CDR3 DNA: TGTGCCTGGAGGGGTCCAGGGGGCCGGGGTACTGAAGCTTTCTTT; CDR3 protein: CAWRGPGGRGTEAFF
D gene: TRBD2; clone size: -; J gene: TRBJ2-4; CDR3 length: 18; V gene: TRBV15; CDR3 DNA: TGTGCCACCAGCCCGGGACTAGCGGGCGGCCTAGCCAAAAACATTCAGTACTTC; CDR3 protein: CATSPGLAGGLAKNIQYF
D gene: -; clone size: -; J gene: TRBJ2-2; CDR3 length: 15; V gene: TRBV7-3; CDR3 DNA: TGTGCCAGCAGCAACAGGGATAAGGACACCGGGGAGCTGTTTTTT; CDR3 protein: CASSNRDKDTGELFF
D gene: -; clone size: few; J gene: TRBJ1-5; CDR3 length: 15; V gene: TRBV5-5; CDR3 DNA: TGTGCCAGCAGCTTGGCGGGTGGTAGCAATCAGCCCCAGCATTTT; CDR3 protein: CASSLAGGSNQPQHF
D gene: -; clone size: few; J gene: TRBJ1-1; CDR3 length: 14; V gene: TRBV9; CDR3 DNA: TGTGCCAGCAGCGTAGGGGGCCAAAACACTGAAGCTTTCTTT; CDR3 protein: CASSVGGQNTEAFF
D gene: -; clone size: -; J gene: TRBJ1-3; CDR3 length: 19; V gene: TRBV11-2; CDR3 DNA: TGTGCCAGCAGCTTAGTACAGGGAGTTTTCCGCCCCTCTGGAAACACCATATATTTT; CDR3 protein: CASSLVQGVFRPSGNTIYF
D gene: -; clone size: -; J gene: TRBJ1-1; CDR3 length: 13; V gene: TRBV15; CDR3 DNA: TGTGCCACCAGCTCAGGGGCGCTGGCTGAAGCTTTCTTT; CDR3 protein: CATSSGALAEAFF
D gene: -; clone size: once; J gene: TRBJ2-7; CDR3 length: 14; V gene: TRBV9; CDR3 DNA: TGTGCCAGCAGCCCCCACAGGGACCTCTACGAGCAGTACTTC; CDR3 protein: CASSPHRDLYEQYF
D gene: -; clone size: -; J gene: TRBJ2-1; CDR3 length: 11; V gene: TRBV29-1; CDR3 DNA: TGCAGCGTGAGGGGACGGAATGAGCAGTTCTTC; CDR3 protein: CSVRGRNEQFF
D gene: -; clone size: -; J gene: TRBJ1-2; CDR3 length: 13; V gene: TRBV6-1; CDR3 DNA: TGTGCCAGCAGTGATCCAGGGTTTGCGGGCTACACCTTC; CDR3 protein: CASSDPGFAGYTF
D gene: -; clone size: -; J gene: TRBJ1-1; CDR3 length: 13; V gene: TRBV27; CDR3 DNA: TGTGCCAGCAGTTTATCGGTAACAAGCGAAGCTTTCTTT; CDR3 protein: CASSLSVTSEAFF
D gene: -; clone size: -; J gene: TRBJ2-3; CDR3 length: 13; V gene: TRBV28; CDR3 DNA: TGTGCCAGCAGTCTCGGGCCGGTGGATACGCAGTATTTT; CDR3 protein: CASSLGPVDTQYF
D gene: -; clone size: -; J gene: TRBJ2-7; CDR3 length: 13; V gene: TRBV27; CDR3 DNA: TGTGCCAGCAGGACAGGAGCCTCCTACGAGCAGTACTTC; CDR3 protein: CASRTGASYEQYF
D gene: -; clone size: -; J gene: TRBJ2-7; CDR3 length: 13; V gene: TRBV7-9; CDR3 DNA: TGTGCCAGCGCCCGGCAGGGTTCCTACGAGCAGTACTTC; CDR3 protein: CASARQGSYEQYF
D gene: -; clone size: -; J gene: TRBJ2-7; CDR3 length: 16; V gene: TRBV9; CDR3 DNA: TGTGCCAGCAGCGTAGCTTCAGACAGTGTCTCCTACGAGCAGTACTTC; CDR3 protein: CASSVASDSVSYEQYF
D gene: -; clone size: -; J gene: TRBJ1-1; CDR3 length: 15; V gene: TRBV29-1; CDR3 DNA: TGCAGCGTCGCGGGGGACACCTTAGGGAACACTGAAGCTTTCTTT; CDR3 protein: CSVAGDTLGNTEAFF
D gene: -; clone size: few; J gene: TRBJ2-7; CDR3 length: 12; V gene: TRBV14; CDR3 DNA: TGTGCCAGCAGCCAAGTAGGGTACGAGCAGTACTTC; CDR3 protein: CASSQVGYEQYF
D gene: -; clone size: -; J gene: TRBJ2-5; CDR3 length: 11; V gene: TRBV5-4; CDR3 DNA: TGTGCCAGCAGCTTCCAAGAGACCCAGTACTTC; CDR3 protein: CASSFQETQYF